This is a list of T cell receptor beta chains from one sample in a study of blood T cell repertoires in COVID-19. The method was immunoSEQ multiplex PCR; TCRdb's version includes in-frame clones alone and lacks a portion of them. The top ten hold more than 7.5% of the sample, which has 150,000 to 200,000 clones, less than 90% seen once. The specimen sequenced was peripheral blood. Every receptor here comes from a woman in her 70s with COVID-19, enrolled during active disease. The CDR3 runs from the conserved cysteine through the conserved F or W. Fields, in order: clone size, J gene, V gene, D gene, CDR3 length, CDR3 protein, CDR3 DNA. The D gene is left open where the match is weak. Size values are once, few and many counts, or a class for expanded clones, and some rows have none.

. TRBJ2-3 TRBV28 . 12 CASSPPKYTQYF TGTGCCAGCAGTCCCCCCAAATATACGCAGTATTTT
. TRBJ2-7 TRBV11-2 TRBD2 16 CASSLLYRAPGGEQYF TGTGCCAGCAGCTTACTTTACAGGGCCCCGGGGGGGGAGCAGTACTTC
. TRBJ2-1 TRBV24-1 . 16 CATSDPISANYNEQFF TGTGCCACCAGTGACCCTATCAGCGCGAACTACAATGAGCAGTTCTTC
. TRBJ2-1 TRBV15 . 12 CAASRGLSEQFF TGTGCCGCATCTCGGGGGTTGAGTGAGCAGTTCTTC
. TRBJ2-7 TRBV3-1/TRBV3-2 . 15 CASTQPVRAGDEQYF TGTGCCAGCACCCAACCCGTCCGTGCAGGGGACGAGCAGTACTTC
once TRBJ1-2 TRBV28 . 16 CASSLSTIGSIYGYTF TGTGCCAGCAGTTTGTCGACAATCGGATCTATCTATGGCTACACCTTC
. TRBJ2-5 TRBV9 . 14 CASSVVGGAETQYF TGTGCCAGCAGCGTAGTGGGGGGAGCAGAGACCCAGTACTTC
many TRBJ1-5 TRBV18 TRBD1 16 CASSRTQGSSNQPQHF TGTGCCAGCTCACGAACACAGGGGTCAAGCAATCAGCCCCAGCATTTT
. TRBJ2-5 TRBV5-1 TRBD1 14 CASRGGQGRETQYF TGCGCCAGCAGAGGGGGACAGGGACGAGAGACCCAGTACTTC
few TRBJ1-2 TRBV19 TRBD1 14 CASSMSGGDYGYTF TGTGCCAGTAGTATGTCAGGGGGCGACTATGGCTACACCTTC
. TRBJ1-2 TRBV3-1/TRBV3-2 TRBD1 16 CASSQVVGTGTYGYTF TGTGCCAGCAGCCAAGTGGTAGGGACAGGGACCTATGGCTACACCTTC
few TRBJ2-4 TRBV4-2 . 17 CASSQDHNSIAKNIQYF TGTGCCAGCAGCCAAGATCATAACAGCATAGCCAAAAACATTCAGTACTTC
once TRBJ2-7 TRBV19 . 14 CASSMWGESYEQYF TGTGCCAGTAGTATGTGGGGGGAATCCTACGAGCAGTACTTC
. TRBJ2-3 TRBV21-1 . 19 CASSKDGTSGGNCTDTQYF TGTGCCAGCAGCAAAGATGGGACTAGCGGGGGGAACTGCACAGATACGCAGTATTTT
few TRBJ1-2 TRBV4-1 . 15 CASSQAPSRDYGYTF TGCGCCAGCAGCCAGGCCCCTTCACGGGACTATGGCTACACCTTC
. TRBJ1-1 TRBV6-5 TRBD1 12 CASSSTTGEAFF TGTGCCAGCAGCTCCACGACAGGGGAAGCTTTCTTT
many TRBJ2-1 TRBV11-2 TRBD1 13 CASSSDRVGEQFF TGTGCCAGCAGCTCCGACAGGGTTGGTGAGCAGTTCTTC
. TRBJ2-7 TRBV28 . 15 CASSFRNRPSYEQYF TGTGCCAGCAGTTTTCGGAACAGGCCGTCCTACGAGCAGTACTTC
few TRBJ1-5 TRBV4-1 TRBD1 15 CASSQQGQGSRPQHF TGCGCCAGCAGCCAACAAGGACAGGGGTCGCGACCCCAGCATTTT
. TRBJ2-7 TRBV19 . 14 CASSPGTSSYEQYF TGTGCCAGTAGTCCCGGGACATCGTCCTACGAGCAGTACTTC
. TRBJ1-1 TRBV6-2/TRBV6-3 TRBD1 17 CASSYSQGARMNTEAFF TGTGCCAGCAGTTACTCGCAGGGGGCCCGAATGAACACTGAAGCTTTCTTT
. TRBJ2-3 TRBV30 TRBD2 15 CASSRREGGTDTQYF TGTGCGTCCTCGCGTCGGGAGGGGGGCACAGATACGCAGTATTTT
. TRBJ2-5 TRBV5-5 TRBD2 16 CASSWVMTSGQETQYF TGTGCCAGCAGCTGGGTAATGACTAGCGGCCAAGAGACCCAGTACTTC
. TRBJ2-5 TRBV5-4 TRBD1 15 CASSPGTGNKETQYF TGTGCCAGCAGCCCGGGGACAGGGAATAAAGAGACCCAGTACTTC
. TRBJ2-7 TRBV10-3 TRBD2 18 CAISESPLASGRIYEQYF TGTGCCATCAGTGAGTCCCCCCTAGCTAGCGGGAGAATCTACGAGCAGTACTTC
. TRBJ1-1 TRBV5-1 . 13 CASSSEVNTEAFF TGCGCCAGCAGCAGTGAGGTAAACACTGAAGCTTTCTTT
. TRBJ1-6 TRBV18 . 16 CASSPRGEGGNSPLHF TGTGCCAGCTCACCACGAGGGGAAGGGGGTAATTCACCCCTCCACTTT
. TRBJ1-2 TRBV28 TRBD1 15 CASSRRDRGLYGYTF TGTGCCAGCAGCCGCCGGGACAGGGGCCTCTATGGCTACACCTTC
. TRBJ1-3 TRBV2 . 14 CASMTEYSGNTIYF TGTGCCAGCATGACGGAGTACTCTGGAAACACCATATATTTT
. TRBJ1-3 TRBV5-8 . 17 CASSRIGRESSGNTIYF TGTGCCAGCAGCCGAATCGGACGGGAGAGCTCTGGAAACACCATATATTTT